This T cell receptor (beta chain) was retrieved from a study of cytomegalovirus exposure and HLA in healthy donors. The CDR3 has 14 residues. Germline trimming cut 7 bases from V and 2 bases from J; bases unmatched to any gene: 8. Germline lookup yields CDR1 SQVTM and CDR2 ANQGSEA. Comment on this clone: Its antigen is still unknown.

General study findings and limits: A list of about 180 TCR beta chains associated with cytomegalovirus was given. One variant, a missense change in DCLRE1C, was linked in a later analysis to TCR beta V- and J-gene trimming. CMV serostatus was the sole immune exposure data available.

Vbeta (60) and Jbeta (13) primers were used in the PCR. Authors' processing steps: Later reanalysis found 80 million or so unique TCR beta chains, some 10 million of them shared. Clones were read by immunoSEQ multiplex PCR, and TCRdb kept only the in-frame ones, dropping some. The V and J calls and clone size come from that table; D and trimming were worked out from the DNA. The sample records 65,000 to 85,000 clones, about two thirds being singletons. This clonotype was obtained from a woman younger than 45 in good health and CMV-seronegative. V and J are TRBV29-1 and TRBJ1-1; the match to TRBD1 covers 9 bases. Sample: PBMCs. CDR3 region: CSAGTGSGNTEAFF. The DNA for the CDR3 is TGCAGCGCCGGGACAGGGTCTGGCAACACTGAAGCTTTCTTT.